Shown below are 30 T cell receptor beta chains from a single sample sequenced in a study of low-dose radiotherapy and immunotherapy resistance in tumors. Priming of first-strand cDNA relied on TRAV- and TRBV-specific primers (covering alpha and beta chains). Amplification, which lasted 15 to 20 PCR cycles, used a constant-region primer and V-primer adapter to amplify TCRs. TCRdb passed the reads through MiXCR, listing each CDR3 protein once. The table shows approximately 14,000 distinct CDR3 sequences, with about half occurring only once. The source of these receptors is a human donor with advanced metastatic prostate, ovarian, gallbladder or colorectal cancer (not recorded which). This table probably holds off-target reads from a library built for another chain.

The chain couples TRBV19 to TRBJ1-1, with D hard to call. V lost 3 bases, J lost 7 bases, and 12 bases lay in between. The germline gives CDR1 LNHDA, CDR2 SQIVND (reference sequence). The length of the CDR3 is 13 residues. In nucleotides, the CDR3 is TGTGCCAGTAGTATTGGAAAAATTTTTGAAGCTTTCTTT. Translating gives CASSIGKIFEAFF.

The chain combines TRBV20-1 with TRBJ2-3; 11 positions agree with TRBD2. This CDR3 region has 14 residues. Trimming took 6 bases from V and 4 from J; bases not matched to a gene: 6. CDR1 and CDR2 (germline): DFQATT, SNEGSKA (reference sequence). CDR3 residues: CSARSGGGADTQYF. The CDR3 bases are TGCAGTGCCCGTAGCGGGGGGGGGGCAGATACGCAGTATTTT.

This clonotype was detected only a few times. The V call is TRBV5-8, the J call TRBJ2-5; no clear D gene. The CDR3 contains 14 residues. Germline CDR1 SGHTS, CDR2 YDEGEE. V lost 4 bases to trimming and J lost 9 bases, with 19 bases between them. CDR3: CASSPNPGDGSQYF. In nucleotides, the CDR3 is TGTGCCAGCAGCCCCAATCCCGGAGATGGGTCCCAGTACTTC.

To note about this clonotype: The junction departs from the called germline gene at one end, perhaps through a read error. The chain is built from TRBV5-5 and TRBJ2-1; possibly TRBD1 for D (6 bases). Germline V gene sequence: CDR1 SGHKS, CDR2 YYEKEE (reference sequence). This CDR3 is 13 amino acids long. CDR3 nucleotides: TGCGCCAGCAGCACGGACAGTTACAATGAGCAGTTCTTC. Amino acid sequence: CASSTDSYNEQFF.

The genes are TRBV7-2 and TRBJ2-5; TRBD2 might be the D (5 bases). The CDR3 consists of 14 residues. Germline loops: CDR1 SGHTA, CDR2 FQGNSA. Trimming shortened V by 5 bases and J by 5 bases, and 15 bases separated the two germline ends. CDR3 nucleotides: TGTGCCAGCAGCGCAAGGGTGGGCGGGGAGACCCAGTACTTC. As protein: CASSARVGGETQYF.

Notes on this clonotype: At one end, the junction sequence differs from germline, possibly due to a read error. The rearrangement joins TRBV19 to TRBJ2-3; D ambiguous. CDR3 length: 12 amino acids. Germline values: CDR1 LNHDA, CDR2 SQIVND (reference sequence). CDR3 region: CYQWEGTDTQYF. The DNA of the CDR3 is TGCTACCAGTGGGAAGGCACAGATACGCAGTATTTT.

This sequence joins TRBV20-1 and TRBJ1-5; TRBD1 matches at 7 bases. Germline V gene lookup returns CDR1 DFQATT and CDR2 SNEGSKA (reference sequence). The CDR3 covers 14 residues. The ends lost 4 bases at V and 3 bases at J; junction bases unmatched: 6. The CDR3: CSAKTGTVNQPQHF. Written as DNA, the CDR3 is TGCAGTGCTAAAACCGGGACAGTCAATCAGCCCCAGCATTTT.

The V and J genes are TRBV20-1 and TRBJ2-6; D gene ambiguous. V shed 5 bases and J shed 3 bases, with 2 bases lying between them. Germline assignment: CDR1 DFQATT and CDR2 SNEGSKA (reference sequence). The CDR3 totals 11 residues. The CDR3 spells CSAGGANVLTF. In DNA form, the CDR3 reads TGCAGTGCTGGTGGGGCCAACGTCCTGACTTTC.

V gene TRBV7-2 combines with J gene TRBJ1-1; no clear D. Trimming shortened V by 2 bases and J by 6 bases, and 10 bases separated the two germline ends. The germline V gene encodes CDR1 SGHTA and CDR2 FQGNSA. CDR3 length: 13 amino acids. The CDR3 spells CASSLRREAEAFF. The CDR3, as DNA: TGTGCCAGCAGCTTAAGGAGAGAGGCTGAAGCTTTCTTT. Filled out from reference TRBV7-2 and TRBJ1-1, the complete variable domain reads GAGVSQSPSNKVTEKGKDVELRCDPISGHTALYWYRQSLGQGLEFLIYFQGNSAPDKSGLPSDRFSAERTGGSVSTLTIQRTQQEDSAVYLCASSLRREAEAFFGQGTRLTVV.

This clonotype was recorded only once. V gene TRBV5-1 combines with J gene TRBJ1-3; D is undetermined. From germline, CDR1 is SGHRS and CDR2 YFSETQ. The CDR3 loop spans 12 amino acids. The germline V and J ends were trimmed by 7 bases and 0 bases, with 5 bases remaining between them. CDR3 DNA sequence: TGCGCCAGCTACGACTCTGGAAACACCATATATTTT. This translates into CASYDSGNTIYF.

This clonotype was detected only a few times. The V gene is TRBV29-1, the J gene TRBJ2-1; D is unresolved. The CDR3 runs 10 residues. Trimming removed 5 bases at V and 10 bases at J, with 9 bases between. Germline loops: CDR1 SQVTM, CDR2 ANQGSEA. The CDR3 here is CSVPRIEQFF. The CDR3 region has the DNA TGCAGCGTTCCTCGGATAGAGCAGTTCTTC.

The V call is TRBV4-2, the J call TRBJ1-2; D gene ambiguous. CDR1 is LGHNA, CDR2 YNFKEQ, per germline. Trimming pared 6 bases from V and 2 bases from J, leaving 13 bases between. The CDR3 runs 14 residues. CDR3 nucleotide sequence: TGTGCCAGCAGGAACCAGGAAGACAACTATGGCTACACCTTC. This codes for CASRNQEDNYGYTF.

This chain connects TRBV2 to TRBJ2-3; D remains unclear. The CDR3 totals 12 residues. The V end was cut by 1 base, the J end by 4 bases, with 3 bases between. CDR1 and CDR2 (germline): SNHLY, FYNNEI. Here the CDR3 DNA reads TGTGCCAGCAGTGAAGGGGCAGATACGCAGTATTTT. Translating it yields CASSEGADTQYF. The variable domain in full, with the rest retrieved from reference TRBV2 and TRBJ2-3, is EPEVTQTPSHQVTQMGQEVILRCVPISNHLYFYWYRQILGQKVEFLVSFYNNEISEKSEIFDDQFSVERPDGSNFTLKIRSTKLEDSAMYFCASSEGADTQYFGPGTRLTVL.

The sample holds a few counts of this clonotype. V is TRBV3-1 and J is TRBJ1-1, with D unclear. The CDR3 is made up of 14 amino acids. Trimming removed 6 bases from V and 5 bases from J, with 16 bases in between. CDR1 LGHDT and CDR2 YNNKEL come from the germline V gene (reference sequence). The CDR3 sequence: CASRPTEGYTEAFF. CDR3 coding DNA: TGTGCCAGCAGACCGACGGAGGGTTATACTGAAGCTTTCTTT. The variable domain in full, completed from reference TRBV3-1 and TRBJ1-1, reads DTAVSQTPKYLVTQMGNDKSIKCEQNLGHDTMYWYKQDSKKFLKIMFSYNNKELIINETVPNRFSPKSPDKAHLNLHINSLELGDSAVYFCASRPTEGYTEAFFGQGTRLTVV.

The CDR3 sequence is CASSIRSRDPPGELFF. The CDR3 DNA follows: TGTGCCAGTAGTATTAGAAGCAGGGATCCCCCCGGGGAGCTGTTTTTT. The V and J genes are TRBV19 and TRBJ2-2, with TRBD1 as a possible D gene (5 bases). V dropped 3 bases and J dropped 6 bases, with 17 bases sitting between them. The CDR3 is 16 residues long. Germline values: CDR1 LNHDA, CDR2 SQIVND (reference sequence).

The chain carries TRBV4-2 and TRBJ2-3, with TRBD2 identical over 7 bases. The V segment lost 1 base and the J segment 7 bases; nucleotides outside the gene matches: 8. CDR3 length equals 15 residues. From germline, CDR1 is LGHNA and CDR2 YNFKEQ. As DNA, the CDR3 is TGTGCCAGCAGCCAAGGGGGAGGGGCTGGGTATACGCAGTATTTT. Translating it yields CASSQGGGAGYTQYF.

The CDR3 bases are TGTGCCAGCAGTCCAAGGGGGGTCTCTGGAAACACCATATATTTT. Protein sequence: CASSPRGVSGNTIYF. The rearrangement joins TRBV6-2 or TRBV6-3 to TRBJ1-3; D is perhaps TRBD1 (6 bases). Germline-derived CDR1 and CDR2 are MNHEY and SVGEGT. V gave up 5 bases and J gave up 0 bases, with 11 bases separating them. The CDR3 spans 15 residues.

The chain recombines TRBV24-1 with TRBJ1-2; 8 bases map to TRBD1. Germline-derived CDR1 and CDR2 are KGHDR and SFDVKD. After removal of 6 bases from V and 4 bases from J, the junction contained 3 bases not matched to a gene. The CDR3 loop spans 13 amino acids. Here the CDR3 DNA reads TGTGCCACCAGTCAAGACAGGGGCTATGGCTACACCTTC. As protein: CATSQDRGYGYTF.

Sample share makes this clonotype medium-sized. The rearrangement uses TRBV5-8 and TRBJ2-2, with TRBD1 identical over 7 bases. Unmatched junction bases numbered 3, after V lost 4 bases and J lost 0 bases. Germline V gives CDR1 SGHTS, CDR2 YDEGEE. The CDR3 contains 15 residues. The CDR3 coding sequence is TGTGCCAGCAGCCCCGGGACAGCGAACACCGGGGAGCTGTTTTTT. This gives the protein CASSPGTANTGELFF.

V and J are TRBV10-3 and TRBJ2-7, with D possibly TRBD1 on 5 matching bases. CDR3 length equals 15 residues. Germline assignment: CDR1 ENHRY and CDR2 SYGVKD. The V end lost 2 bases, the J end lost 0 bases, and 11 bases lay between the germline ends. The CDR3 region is CAISETPDISYEQYF. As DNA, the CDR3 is TGTGCCATCAGTGAGACGCCGGACATCTCCTACGAGCAGTACTTC.

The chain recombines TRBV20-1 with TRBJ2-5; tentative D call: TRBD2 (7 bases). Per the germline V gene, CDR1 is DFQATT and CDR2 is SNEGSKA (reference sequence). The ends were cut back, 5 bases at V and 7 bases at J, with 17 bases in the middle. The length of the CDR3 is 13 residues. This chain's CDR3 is CSAGRGARGTQYF. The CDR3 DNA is TGCAGTGCTGGACGGGGGGCCCGGGGGACCCAGTACTTC.

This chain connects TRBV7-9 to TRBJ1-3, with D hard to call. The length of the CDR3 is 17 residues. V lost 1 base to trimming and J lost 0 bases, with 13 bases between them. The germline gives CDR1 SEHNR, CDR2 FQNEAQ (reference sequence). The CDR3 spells CASSLDHGAHSGNTIYF. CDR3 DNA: TGTGCCAGCAGCTTAGATCACGGCGCCCACTCTGGAAACACCATATATTTT.

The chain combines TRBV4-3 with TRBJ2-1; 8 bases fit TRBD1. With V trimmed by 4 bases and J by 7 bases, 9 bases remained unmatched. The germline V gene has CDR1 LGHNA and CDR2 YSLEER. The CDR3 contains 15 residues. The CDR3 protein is CASSPYRQGWNEQFF. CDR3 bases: TGCGCCAGCAGCCCCTACAGACAGGGGTGGAATGAGCAGTTCTTC.

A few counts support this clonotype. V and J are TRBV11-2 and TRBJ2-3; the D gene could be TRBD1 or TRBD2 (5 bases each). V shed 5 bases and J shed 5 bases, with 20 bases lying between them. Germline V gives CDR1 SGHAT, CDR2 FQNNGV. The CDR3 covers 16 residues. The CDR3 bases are TGTGCCAGCAGCCCCACGGGACGAGGGGTAGTAGATACGCAGTATTTT. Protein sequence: CASSPTGRGVVDTQYF.

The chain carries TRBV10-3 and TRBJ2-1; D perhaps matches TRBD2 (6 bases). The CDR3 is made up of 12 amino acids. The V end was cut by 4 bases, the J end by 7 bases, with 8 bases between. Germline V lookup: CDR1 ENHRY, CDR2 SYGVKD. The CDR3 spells CAISGLANEQFF. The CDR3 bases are TGTGCCATCAGTGGCCTAGCGAATGAGCAGTTCTTC.

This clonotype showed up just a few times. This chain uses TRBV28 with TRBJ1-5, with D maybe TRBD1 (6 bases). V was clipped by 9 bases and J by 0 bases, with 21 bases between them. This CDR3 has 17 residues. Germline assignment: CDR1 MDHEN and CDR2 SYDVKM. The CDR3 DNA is TGTGCCAGTCATAGACAGGCCGCTCAATATAGCAATCAGCCCCAGCATTTT. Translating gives CASHRQAAQYSNQPQHF.

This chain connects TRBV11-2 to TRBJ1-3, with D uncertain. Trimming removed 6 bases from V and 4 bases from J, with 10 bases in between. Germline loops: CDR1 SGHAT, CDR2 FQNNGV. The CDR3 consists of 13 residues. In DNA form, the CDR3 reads TGTGCCAGCAGGGGAGGGCCCGGAAACACCATATATTTT. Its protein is CASRGGPGNTIYF.

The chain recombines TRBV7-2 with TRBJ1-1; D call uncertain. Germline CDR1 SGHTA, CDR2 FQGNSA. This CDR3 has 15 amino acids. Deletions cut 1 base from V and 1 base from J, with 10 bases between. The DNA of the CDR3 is TGTGCCAGCAGCTTAGTCGGTCAAGCGAACACTGAAGCTTTCTTT. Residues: CASSLVGQANTEAFF.

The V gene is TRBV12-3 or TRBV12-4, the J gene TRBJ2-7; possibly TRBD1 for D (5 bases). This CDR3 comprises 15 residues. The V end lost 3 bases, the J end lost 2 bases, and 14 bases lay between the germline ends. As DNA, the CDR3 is TGTGCCAGCAGTTTCTCTGGGGCCAGTACCTACGAGCAGTACTTC. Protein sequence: CASSFSGASTYEQYF.

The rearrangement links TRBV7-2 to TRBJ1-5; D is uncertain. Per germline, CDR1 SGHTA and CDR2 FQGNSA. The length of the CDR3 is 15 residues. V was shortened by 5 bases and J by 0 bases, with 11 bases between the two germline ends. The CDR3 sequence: CASSPGAASNQPQHF. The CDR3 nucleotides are TGTGCCAGCAGCCCGGGTGCGGCTAGCAATCAGCCCCAGCATTTT.